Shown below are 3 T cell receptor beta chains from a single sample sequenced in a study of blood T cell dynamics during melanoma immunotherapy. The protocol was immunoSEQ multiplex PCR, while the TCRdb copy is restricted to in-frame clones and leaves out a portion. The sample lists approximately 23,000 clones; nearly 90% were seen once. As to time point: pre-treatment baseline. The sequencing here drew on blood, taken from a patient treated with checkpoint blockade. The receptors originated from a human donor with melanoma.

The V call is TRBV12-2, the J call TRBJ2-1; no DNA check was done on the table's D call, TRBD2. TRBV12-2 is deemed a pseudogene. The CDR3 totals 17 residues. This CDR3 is CASRSNGTSGRLNEQFF. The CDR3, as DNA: TGTGCAAGTCGCTCTAACGGGACTAGCGGGAGGCTCAATGAGCAGTTCTTC.

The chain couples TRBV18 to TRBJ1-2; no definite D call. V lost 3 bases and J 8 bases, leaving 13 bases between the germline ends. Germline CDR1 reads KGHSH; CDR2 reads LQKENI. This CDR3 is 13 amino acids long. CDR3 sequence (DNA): TGTGCCAGCTCACCGCAAGGAATCGGGGGCTACACCTTC. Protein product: CASSPQGIGGYTF.

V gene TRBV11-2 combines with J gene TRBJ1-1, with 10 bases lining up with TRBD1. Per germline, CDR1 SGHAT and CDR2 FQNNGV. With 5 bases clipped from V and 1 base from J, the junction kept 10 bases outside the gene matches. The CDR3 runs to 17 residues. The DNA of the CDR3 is TGTGCCAGCAGCGAGGGACAGGGGATGAGTCCGAACACTGAAGCTTTCTTT. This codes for CASSEGQGMSPNTEAFF.